One sample yielded the 14 T cell receptor beta chains listed below, sequenced in a study of blood T cell repertoires in COVID-19 (dated by TCRdb to 2018 to 2021). To prepare the library, the immunoSEQ multiplex PCR assay was applied. TCRdb retrieved this table from immuneACCESS and kept in-frame rearrangements only. Not all clones are present; in checked studies, unresolved V genes account for under half, and no reason is known for the remainder. This sample is represented by some 130,000 clones; more than 90% of them were singletons. Around 3.6% of the sample goes to the ten largest clones. The sample comprised peripheral blood. Receptors were obtained from a man aged 45-65 years with active COVID-19.

The J gene is TRBJ1-2, the V gene TRBV11-2; 8 bases map to TRBD1. Germline CDR1 is SGHAT and CDR2 is FQNNGV. CDR3 length: 14 amino acids. V was clipped by 1 base and J by 5 bases; unmatched bases: 3. The DNA for the CDR3 is TGTGCCAGCAGCTTAGGGGGACAGGCTTATGGCTACACCTTC. Its translation is CASSLGGQAYGYTF.

The sample holds a few counts of this clone. J is TRBJ1-2 and V is TRBV23-1; D gene ambiguous. TRBV23-1 qualifies as an ORF whose function is uncertain. Trimming stripped 0 bases from V and 8 bases from J, with 13 bases between. The CDR3 runs 14 residues. The DNA of the CDR3 is TGCGCCAGCAGTCAATCCAGGCCGGATTTGGGCTACACCTTC. Its protein product is CASSQSRPDLGYTF.

This chain uses TRBV24-1 with TRBJ1-6; 7 positions agree with TRBD1. Germline assignment: CDR1 KGHDR and CDR2 SFDVKD. Unmatched junction bases numbered 20, after V lost 3 bases and J lost 7 bases. The CDR3 length is 20 residues. CDR3 residues: CATSDPERRSGLGQNSPLHF. Here the CDR3 DNA reads TGTGCCACCAGTGATCCCGAGAGGAGGTCTGGTTTGGGACAGAATTCACCCCTCCACTTT.

The table lists this clone with a few counts. V is TRBV14 and J is TRBJ2-6; the match to TRBD1 covers 9 bases. CDR3 length equals 16 residues. CDR1 is SGHDN, CDR2 FVKESK, per germline. The trim removed 4 bases at V and 4 bases at J, leaving 5 bases unmatched. Written as DNA, the CDR3 is TGTGCCAGCAGCCCCGGGACAGGGTTCGGGGCCAACGTCCTGACTTTC. The encoded protein is CASSPGTGFGANVLTF.

The rearrangement links TRBV5-1 to TRBJ2-1; 9 bases map to TRBD1. J gave up 8 bases and V 2 bases, and 11 bases lay outside the gene matches. CDR3 length: 16 amino acids. Germline V gives CDR1 SGHRS, CDR2 YFSETQ. The CDR3 coding sequence is TGCGCCAGCAGCTTAGGCTGGACAGGGGTAAGGGATGAGCAGTTCTTC. Protein: CASSLGWTGVRDEQFF.

The rearrangement links TRBV4-1 to TRBJ1-6; D is unresolved. The V and J ends lost 0 bases and 11 bases respectively, with 8 bases between them. The CDR3 runs to 13 residues. Germline V gives CDR1 MGHRA, CDR2 YSYEKL. CDR3 region: CASSQESGTPLHF. CDR3 nucleotide sequence: TGCGCCAGCAGCCAAGAATCCGGGACACCCCTCCACTTT.

The chain employs TRBV12-3 or TRBV12-4 and TRBJ1-2; TRBD1 agrees at 8 bases. The CDR3 spans 12 residues. V lost 5 bases to trimming and J lost 7 bases; unmatched junction nucleotides: 3. The CDR3 DNA follows: TGTGCCAGCAGTCGGACAGGGTCTGGCTACACCTTC. This translates into CASSRTGSGYTF.

The rearrangement joins TRBV25-1 to TRBJ2-1; possible D gene TRBD1, 6 bases. Germline values: CDR1 MGHDK, CDR2 SYGVNS. CDR3 size: 15 residues. Trimming took 2 bases from V and 7 from J, leaving 15 bases between them. The CDR3: CASSETGQKRNEQFF. For the CDR3, the DNA is TGTGCCAGCAGTGAAACCGGACAGAAGAGGAATGAGCAGTTCTTC.

CDR3 sequence reads: CASARAGTRDETQYF. The CDR3, as DNA: TGTGCCAGCGCTAGAGCCGGGACTAGAGATGAGACCCAGTACTTC. The V call is TRBV25-1, the J call TRBJ2-5, with TRBD2 matching 8 bases. The CDR3 loop spans 15 amino acids. CDR1 and CDR2 (germline): MGHDK, SYGVNS. J was trimmed by 5 bases and V by 8 bases; bases with no gene match: 13.

This chain uses TRBV20-1 with TRBJ1-1; D is unresolved. The CDR3 spans 11 residues. V was trimmed by 7 bases and J by 0 bases, leaving 6 bases between them. Germline values: CDR1 DFQATT, CDR2 SNEGSKA (reference sequence). In DNA, the CDR3 is TGCAGTGGGAGGATGAACACTGAAGCTTTCTTT. It encodes CSGRMNTEAFF.

This clone was observed a single time. CDR3 residues: CASSRPGEYVPEAFF. DNA of the CDR3: TGTGCCAGCAGCCGACCCGGGGAATACGTCCCTGAAGCTTTCTTT. This chain uses TRBV11-2 with TRBJ1-1; D gene unclear. The V end was cut by 5 bases, the J end by 6 bases, with 19 bases between. Germline V gene data show CDR1 as SGHAT and CDR2 as FQNNGV. This CDR3 comprises 15 residues.

The chain links TRBV5-4 to TRBJ2-7; no firm D call. Trimming pared 6 bases from V and 2 bases from J, leaving 3 bases between. CDR1 and CDR2 (germline): SGHNT, YYREEE (reference sequence). The CDR3 spans 10 residues. This chain's CDR3 is CASTTYEQYV. The CDR3, as DNA: TGTGCCAGCACCACCTACGAGCAGTACGTC.

The chain links TRBV18 to TRBJ2-5; 12 bases align to TRBD2. CDR3 length: 19 amino acids. V dropped 3 bases and J dropped 2; count of bases not matched to a gene: 13. Germline-derived CDR1 and CDR2 are KGHSH and LQKENI. CDR3: CASSPLSLAGGPGQETQYF. In DNA form, the CDR3 reads TGTGCCAGCTCACCGCTTTCCCTAGCGGGAGGGCCTGGACAAGAGACCCAGTACTTC.

The V call is TRBV5-6, the J call TRBJ2-2; no clear D. Germline V gene data show CDR1 as SGHDT and CDR2 as YYEEEE. V was trimmed by 3 bases and J by 8 bases, leaving 8 bases between them. This CDR3 region has 12 residues. CDR3 sequence reads: CASSSYSGELFF. CDR3 in DNA: TGTGCCAGCAGCTCATACTCGGGGGAGCTGTTTTTT.